The 20 T cell receptor beta chains below all came from one sample that was sequenced in a study of cytomegalovirus exposure and HLA in healthy donors. PCR amplification relied on 60 Vbeta primers (plus 13 Jbeta primers). The table came from immunoSEQ multiplex PCR; TCRdb's copy has only in-frame clones and leaves some out. Here the sample spans about 130,000 clones, approximately 78% being singletons. The sample comprised PBMCs. These receptors came from a human donor in good health.

This clone was picked up a small number of times. The V gene is TRBV5-1, the J gene TRBJ2-1; possible D gene TRBD1, 6 bases. This CDR3 contains 17 residues. The V and J ends lost 2 bases and 0 bases respectively, with 15 bases between them. Germline loops: CDR1 SGHRS, CDR2 YFSETQ. The CDR3 protein is CASSFLPTGSSYNEQFF. CDR3 nucleotides: TGCGCCAGCAGCTTTCTCCCCACAGGGAGCTCCTACAATGAGCAGTTCTTC.

J is TRBJ1-2 and V is TRBV6-5, with D possibly being TRBD1 (6 bases). This CDR3 is 14 amino acids long. CDR1 and CDR2 from the germline V gene are MNHEY and SVGAGI. V lost 5 bases and J 2 bases, leaving 12 bases between the germline ends. The CDR3 here is CASSTGTFNYGYTF. The CDR3 DNA sequence: TGTGCCAGCAGTACCGGGACATTCAACTATGGCTACACCTTC.

The chain combines TRBV7-9 with TRBJ2-5; 10 bases agree with TRBD2. V was pared by 1 base and J by 2 bases, with 1 base of the junction left unmatched. The germline V gene encodes CDR1 SEHNR and CDR2 FQNEAQ (reference sequence). The CDR3 sequence is 15 residues long. In DNA, the CDR3 is TGTGCCAGCAGCTTAGAAGCGGGAGGGCAAGAGACCCAGTACTTC. Amino acid sequence: CASSLEAGGQETQYF. The complete variable domain, with remaining parts taken from reference TRBV7-9 and TRBJ2-5, reads DTGVSQNPRHKITKRGQNVTFRCDPISEHNRLYWYRQTLGQGPEFLTYFQNEAQLEKSRLLSDRFSAERPKGSFSTLEIQRTEQGDSAMYLCASSLEAGGQETQYFGPGTRLLVL.

This rearrangement joins TRBV27 to TRBJ2-2, with unresolved D. V lost 5 bases to trimming and J lost 8 bases, with 12 bases between them. Germline V gene sequence: CDR1 MNHEY, CDR2 SMNVEV (reference sequence). This CDR3 has 13 amino acids. The CDR3, as DNA: TGTGCCAGCAGTGTAACTCTAACGGGGGAGCTGTTTTTT. Residues: CASSVTLTGELFF.

This clone was seen a single time. CDR3 nucleotides: TGCAGCGGGTCAAGGGGGACAACGGAGACCCAGTACTTC. This encodes CSGSRGTTETQYF. The chain links TRBV29-1 to TRBJ2-5, with D maybe TRBD1 (6 bases). CDR1 is SQVTM and CDR2 is ANQGSEA in the germline V gene. CDR3 length equals 13 residues. V was pared by 7 bases and J by 5 bases, with 17 bases between.

This chain connects TRBV28 to TRBJ1-3; possible D gene TRBD1, 5 bases. Trimming shortened V by 6 bases and J by 8 bases, and 17 bases separated the two germline ends. This CDR3 comprises 14 residues. The germline V gene has CDR1 MDHEN and CDR2 SYDVKM. The CDR3 region has the DNA TGTGCCAGCAGACTCGGGGGTACGGTGGACACCATATATTTT. It yields the protein CASRLGGTVDTIYF.

The V call is TRBV2, the J call TRBJ2-1, with 9 bases identical to TRBD1. V shed 6 bases and J 12 bases; nucleotides not matched to a gene: 9. The CDR3 runs 13 residues. Germline assignment: CDR1 SNHLY and CDR2 FYNNEI. CDR3 sequence (DNA): TGTGCCAGCAGGACAGGGGGGAATTATGGGCAGTTCTTC. This encodes CASRTGGNYGQFF.

This clone was recorded a few times. The CDR3 protein is CASSVLQGRGLSYEQYF. DNA of the CDR3: TGTGCCAGCAGTGTCCTCCAGGGGAGGGGCCTCTCCTACGAGCAGTACTTC. The V gene is TRBV6-1, the J gene TRBJ2-7; maybe TRBD2 (7 bases). The germline CDR1 and CDR2 sequences are MNHNS and SASEGT. The CDR3 length is 17 residues. V lost 4 bases, J lost 0 bases, and 19 bases lay in between.

The chain combines TRBV7-9 with TRBJ2-3; perhaps TRBD1 as D (6 bases). The germline CDR1 and CDR2 sequences are SEHNR and FQNEAQ (reference sequence). V lost 2 bases and J 3 bases, leaving 9 bases between the germline ends. The CDR3 spans 14 residues. The chain's CDR3 is CASSLIQGTDTQYF. CDR3 in DNA: TGTGCCAGCAGCTTAATCCAGGGGACAGATACGCAGTATTTT. Together with reference TRBV7-9 and TRBJ2-3, the CDR3 gives the full variable domain: DTGVSQNPRHKITKRGQNVTFRCDPISEHNRLYWYRQTLGQGPEFLTYFQNEAQLEKSRLLSDRFSAERPKGSFSTLEIQRTEQGDSAMYLCASSLIQGTDTQYFGPGTRLTVL.

The chain carries TRBV7-9 and TRBJ2-5; perhaps TRBD1 as D (6 bases). With 5 bases removed from V and 5 bases from J, the gap between germline ends came to 18 bases. The V gene's germline CDR1 is SEHNR and CDR2 FQNEAQ (reference sequence). This CDR3 is 15 amino acids long. The CDR3 nucleotides read TGTGCCAGCAGCCCCGGGTTGGGGGCCAGGGAGACCCAGTACTTC. Amino acids: CASSPGLGARETQYF.

The chain uses TRBV19 and TRBJ1-2; D is possibly TRBD1 (6 bases). Trimming left V 6 bases short and J 5 bases short, with 13 bases between. CDR3 length equals 13 residues. Germline-derived CDR1 and CDR2 are LNHDA and SQIVND (reference sequence). CDR3: CASSASTGYGYTF. The CDR3 region has the DNA TGTGCCAGTAGCGCATCGACAGGTTATGGCTACACCTTC. Using reference TRBV19 and TRBJ1-2 for the parts outside the CDR3, the full variable domain is DGGITQSPKYLFRKEGQNVTLSCEQNLNHDAMYWYRQDPGQGLRLIYYSQIVNDFQKGDIAEGYSVSREKKESFPLTVTSAQKNPTAFYLCASSASTGYGYTFGSGTRLTVV.

This clone was seen a handful of times. The genes are TRBV6-1 and TRBJ1-2; perhaps TRBD1 as D (5 bases). The CDR3 covers 13 residues. Germline loops: CDR1 MNHNS, CDR2 SASEGT. Trimming shortened V by 2 bases and J by 3 bases, and 7 bases separated the two germline ends. CDR3 sequence: CASSERGHYGYTF. The CDR3 nucleotides read TGTGCCAGCAGTGAAAGGGGCCACTATGGCTACACCTTC.

This clone was counted a few times. The CDR3 bases are TGTGCCAGCTCACCACTTACGACAGGGGGCAGAACTGAAGCTTTCTTT. Amino acid sequence: CASSPLTTGGRTEAFF. The V call is TRBV18, the J call TRBJ1-1; TRBD1 matches at 10 bases. V shed 1 base and J 5 bases; nucleotides not matched to a gene: 7. The germline V gene encodes CDR1 KGHSH and CDR2 LQKENI. The CDR3 runs to 16 residues.

J is TRBJ2-1 and V is TRBV27; TRBD1 agrees at 12 bases. The junction had 11 bases not matched to a gene; V was cut back by 6 bases and J by 8 bases. The CDR3 totals 16 residues. Germline CDR1 is MNHEY and CDR2 is SMNVEV (reference sequence). The CDR3 DNA follows: TGTGCCAGCAGACCCGGGACAGGGGGCATTTTCGATGAGCAGTTCTTC. It translates to CASRPGTGGIFDEQFF.

This clone was counted a single time. The final CDR3 position lacks the conserved phenylalanine or tryptophan, pointing to a likely read error. The DNA is omitted, as the CDR3 cannot be located on it reliably, and the CDR3 follows TCRdb's listing. The rearrangement joins TRBV5-1 to TRBJ2-4; the table names TRBD2, a call not compared with the DNA. Looked up from germline, CDR1 is SGHRS and CDR2 is YFSETQ. The CDR3 extends over 10 residues, inclusive of both ends. This chain's CDR3 is CASSFSGKRS.

The gene calls are TRBV18 and TRBJ2-7, with a possible D match to TRBD1 (6 bases). CDR1 and CDR2 from the germline V gene are KGHSH and LQKENI. V lost 4 bases, J lost 6 bases, and 13 bases lay in between. The CDR3 covers 13 residues. The CDR3 reads CASSLEQGSEQYF. DNA for the CDR3: TGTGCCAGCTCACTCGAACAGGGTTCCGAGCAGTACTTC. Based on the CDR3 plus reference TRBV18 and TRBJ2-7, the full variable domain is NAGVMQNPRHLVRRRGQEARLRCSPMKGHSHVYWYRQLPEEGLKFMVYLQKENIIDESGMPKERFSAEFPKEGPSILRIQQVVRGDSAAYFCASSLEQGSEQYFGPGTRLTVT.

The CDR3 bases are TGTGCCAGCAGCTCGACAGGGGTAACCGGGGAGCTGTTTTTT. Amino acid sequence: CASSSTGVTGELFF. The chain couples TRBV6-5 to TRBJ2-2; 8 nucleotides agree with TRBD1. V lost 6 bases and J lost 5; bases outside the gene matches: 5. The germline gives CDR1 MNHEY, CDR2 SVGAGI. The CDR3 is 14 amino acids.

The chain is built from TRBV11-2 and TRBJ2-5, with 7 positions matching TRBD2. Judging by the DNA end, TRBJ2-7 fits better; the J call may be wrong. The CDR3 runs to 13 residues. Per the germline V gene, CDR1 is SGHAT and CDR2 is FQNNGV. The CDR3 here is CASRLADSYEQYF. In DNA form, the CDR3 reads TGTGCCAGCAGGCTAGCGGACTCCTACGAGCAGTACTTC.

This chain links TRBV2 with TRBJ2-5; maybe TRBD1 (7 bases). CDR3 length equals 13 residues. V lost 8 bases and J 5 bases, leaving 15 bases between the germline ends. The germline CDR1 and CDR2 sequences are SNHLY and FYNNEI. The CDR3 region has the DNA TGTGCCAGCTTGGTACAGGGGAGGGAGACCCAGTACTTC. Its translation is CASLVQGRETQYF.

This chain uses TRBV4-1 with TRBJ2-3; TRBD2 agrees at 14 bases. The CDR3 is 19 amino acids. The germline V gene has CDR1 MGHRA and CDR2 YSYEKL. J gave up 5 bases and V 1 base, and 11 bases lay outside the gene matches. The CDR3 reads CASSQVPWTSGRLGDTQYF. Written as DNA, the CDR3 is TGCGCCAGCAGCCAAGTTCCTTGGACTAGCGGGAGGCTAGGAGATACGCAGTATTTT.